Presented here are 10 T cell receptor beta chains from one specimen sequenced in a study of blood T cell repertoires in COVID-19. The method was immunoSEQ multiplex PCR; TCRdb's version includes in-frame clones alone and lacks a portion of them. The table shows 95,000 to 150,000 clones, with around 82% occurring only once. Material for sequencing was peripheral blood. These receptors were collected from a man aged 25-45 years with COVID-19, enrolled during active disease.

The chain uses TRBV4-3 and TRBJ1-2, with 7 bases aligning to TRBD1. Losses at the gene ends were 2 bases for V and 4 bases for J; bases not matched to a gene: 10. The CDR3 is 16 residues long. Germline loops: CDR1 LGHNA, CDR2 YSLEER. This CDR3 is CASSQLEGAGGYGYTF. CDR3 nucleotide sequence: TGCGCCAGCAGCCAACTAGAGGGGGCAGGAGGCTATGGCTACACCTTC.

This clone was seen once. The rearrangement joins TRBV14 to TRBJ1-3; D is undetermined. Germline-derived CDR1 and CDR2 are SGHDN and FVKESK. V lost 1 base and J 0 bases, leaving 7 bases between the germline ends. This CDR3 comprises 15 residues. For the CDR3, the DNA is TGTGCCAGCAGCCAAGGACATTTCTCTGGAAACACCATATATTTT. The encoded protein is CASSQGHFSGNTIYF.

The chain recombines TRBV27 with TRBJ2-2; TRBD2 agrees at 11 bases. With V trimmed by 5 bases and J by 4 bases, 6 bases remained unmatched. This CDR3 spans 16 amino acids. The V gene's germline CDR1 is MNHEY and CDR2 SMNVEV (reference sequence). CDR3 in DNA: TGTGCCAGCAGTCTGATAGCGGGAGGGCCCACCGGGGAGCTGTTTTTT. It encodes CASSLIAGGPTGELFF.

This chain links TRBV4-1 with TRBJ1-1; the match to TRBD1 covers 9 bases. The germline V gene encodes CDR1 MGHRA and CDR2 YSYEKL. The CDR3 extends over 17 amino acids. Trimming at V came to 1 base and at J to 3 bases, leaving 9 bases not matched to a gene. CDR3 residues: CASSQGILDRGYTEAFF. CDR3 nucleotide sequence: TGCGCCAGCAGCCAAGGTATCCTGGACAGGGGTTACACTGAAGCTTTCTTT.

This clone was seen more than once but under ten times. The V gene is TRBV24-1, the J gene TRBJ2-2; D unclear. This CDR3 is 13 amino acids long. Germline-derived CDR1 and CDR2 are KGHDR and SFDVKD. Trimming left V 2 bases short and J 6 bases short, with 6 bases between. CDR3 bases: TGTGCCACCAGTGATTCCGTTTCCGGGGAGCTGTTTTTT. Amino acids: CATSDSVSGELFF.

J is TRBJ2-3 and V is TRBV6-6; the D gene is possibly TRBD2 (6 bases). The germline gives CDR1 MNHNY, CDR2 SVGAGI (reference sequence). This CDR3 is built from 14 residues. Trimming took off 7 bases at V and 3 bases at J, with 14 bases between the two ends. The CDR3 reads CASITGGSTDTQYF. The DNA of the CDR3 is TGTGCCAGCATCACCGGGGGTTCAACAGATACGCAGTATTTT.

The chain is built from TRBV5-6 and TRBJ2-3; possible D gene TRBD1, 5 bases. V was cut by 3 bases and J by 5 bases, with 7 bases left in between. This CDR3 has 12 residues. Per the germline V gene, CDR1 is SGHDT and CDR2 is YYEEEE. CDR3 sequence reads: CASSWGLDTQYF. CDR3 coding DNA: TGTGCCAGCAGCTGGGGCCTAGATACGCAGTATTTT.

This sequence joins TRBV10-2 and TRBJ2-3; TRBD1 matches 12 bases. The junction had 5 bases not matched to a gene; V was cut back by 9 bases and J by 4 bases. Germline lookup yields CDR1 WSHSY and CDR2 SAAADI. CDR3 length: 14 amino acids. The DNA for the CDR3 is TGCGCCAGTAGCGGGACAGGGGGCGCAGATACGCAGTATTTT. Its protein product is CASSGTGGADTQYF.

The V call is TRBV19, the J call TRBJ2-4; 7 positions agree with TRBD2. This CDR3 is built from 14 residues. The germline gives CDR1 LNHDA, CDR2 SQIVND (reference sequence). V trimming: 6 bases; J trimming: 6 bases; junction bases outside the gene matches: 8. The CDR3 protein is CASRTVPGGNIQYF. Here the CDR3 DNA reads TGTGCCAGTAGGACAGTGCCGGGGGGAAACATTCAGTACTTC.

This chain links TRBV4-2 with TRBJ1-2; 7 bases map to TRBD1. The CDR3 totals 12 residues. Trimming cost V 7 bases and J 8 bases; bases outside gene matches: 7. Germline V gene sequence: CDR1 LGHNA, CDR2 YNFKEQ. In nucleotides, the CDR3 is TGTGCCAGCAACACAGGGGCGACGGGCTACACCTTC. It translates to CASNTGATGYTF.